The rows below give T cell receptor beta chains drawn from one sample of a study of shared clonotypes between healthy human individuals. Sequenced by immunoSEQ multiplex PCR; TCRdb stores in-frame clones only, minus some. The sample consists of about 500,000 clones, 77% of them appearing once. Sample: PBMCs. The receptors originated from a woman in her forties in good health. Some clones in this sample may be carry-over from other donors' samples. CDR3s include the opening cysteine and the closing phenylalanine or tryptophan. D genes are given only for firm matches. Rows may omit the clone size; those that give it use once, few, many or a size class.

>TRBJ2-3|TRBD2|TRBV29-1|-
CSVQGRLAGVHTDTQYF
TGCAGCGTCCAGGGGCGACTAGCGGGAGTGCACACAGATACGCAGTATTTT
>TRBJ2-7|TRBD1|TRBV10-3|-
CAISAPTGGLYEQYF
TGTGCCATCAGTGCGCCAACAGGGGGTCTCTACGAGCAGTACTTC
>TRBJ2-1|-|TRBV19|once
CASRGRGGDNEQFF
TGTGCCAGTAGGGGCAGGGGAGGGGACAATGAGCAGTTCTTC
>TRBJ2-7|-|TRBV11-3|once
CASSHSASSYKQCF
TGTGCCAGCAGCCACTCAGCAAGCTCCTACAAGCAGTGCTTC
>TRBJ2-4|-|TRBV9|-
CAHSKSPRGCTYKNIQYF
TGTGCTCACTCAAAATCCCCTAGGGGGTGCACTTACAAAAACATTCAGTACTTC
>TRBJ2-3|TRBD2|TRBV28|many
CASRAIGGDYRSTDTQYF
TGTGCCAGCAGGGCCATAGGAGGGGACTACCGTAGCACAGATACGCAGTATTTT
>TRBJ1-5|-|TRBV7-6|-
CASSLGTGQPQHF
TGTGCCAGCAGCTTAGGCACAGGGCAGCCCCAGCATTTT
>TRBJ2-1|TRBD2|TRBV29-1|many
CSVTGLAGGYYNEQFF
TGCAGCGTTACCGGACTAGCGGGAGGCTACTACAATGAGCAGTTCTTC
>TRBJ2-7|TRBD1|TRBV6-5|-
CASNRDGTVPYEQYF
TGTGCCAGCAACCGAGACGGGACAGTACCTTACGAGCAGTACTTC
>TRBJ2-7|TRBD2|TRBV6-6|few
CASRDPGLGGYEQYF
TGTGCCAGCAGGGACCCGGGACTAGGGGGCTACGAGCAGTACTTC
>TRBJ2-3|-|TRBV5-1|-
CASSWDSTDTQYF
TGCGCCAGCAGCTGGGACAGCACAGATACGCAGTATTTT
>TRBJ2-2|TRBD1|TRBV7-2|-
CASSLTGTAYSNTGELFF
TGTGCCAGCAGCTTGACCGGGACAGCGTACTCGAACACCGGGGAGCTGTTTTTT
>TRBJ1-3|-|TRBV6-5|-
CASSNSYDSSGNTIYF
TGTGCCAGCAGTAACTCCTACGACAGCTCTGGAAACACCATATATTTT
>TRBJ2-7|TRBD1|TRBV14|few
CASSATGGSYEQYF
TGTGCCAGCAGCGCAACAGGGGGCTCCTACGAGCAGTACTTC
>TRBJ1-5|-|TRBV27|-
CASSSIISAQPQHF
TGTGCCAGCAGTTCCATCATTTCCGCTCAGCCCCAGCATTTT
>TRBJ2-1|-|TRBV11-3|-
CASSLLVGGEQFF
TGTGCCAGCAGCTTACTCGTAGGTGGTGAGCAGTTCTTC
>TRBJ2-5|TRBD2|TRBV19|-
CASSIGGSGRAWKETQYF
TGTGCCAGTAGTATAGGGGGGAGCGGGAGGGCTTGGAAAGAGACCCAGTACTTC
>TRBJ1-5|-|TRBV19|-
CASSIRTNGQPQHF
TGTGCCAGTAGTATACGCACCAACGGACAGCCCCAGCATTTT
>TRBJ2-2|-|TRBV10-2|many
CASRAEDTGELFF
TGCGCCAGCAGGGCTGAGGACACCGGGGAGCTGTTTTTT
>TRBJ2-7|-|TRBV13|-
CASSLVSYEQYF
TGTGCCAGCAGCTTAGTCAGTTACGAGCAGTACTTC
>TRBJ2-1|-|TRBV11-2|-
CASTLRVGSNEQFF
TGTGCCAGCACCCTCAGGGTGGGAAGCAATGAGCAGTTCTTC
>TRBJ2-7|TRBD1|TRBV15|once
CATSRDLAGGYEQYF
TGTGCCACCAGCAGAGATTTGGCAGGGGGCTACGAGCAGTACTTC
>TRBJ2-7|TRBD2|TRBV7-2|-
CASSLLSGRRWDEQYF
TGTGCCAGCAGCTTATTGAGCGGGAGAAGGTGGGACGAGCAGTACTTC
>TRBJ2-7|-|TRBV6-6|-
CASGARGLFYEQYF
TGTGCCAGCGGAGCCAGGGGTTTGTTCTACGAGCAGTACTTC
>TRBJ2-7|-|TRBV4-2|-
CASSQFGTGNYEQYF
TGTGCCAGCAGCCAATTCGGGACGGGGAACTACGAGCAGTACTTC
>TRBJ2-6|-|TRBV6-1|few
CASRFSGANVLTF
TGTGCCAGCAGATTCTCTGGGGCCAACGTCCTGACTTTC
>TRBJ2-1|TRBD2|TRBV6-6|few
CASSEGLAGGYEQFF
TGTGCCAGCAGTGAGGGACTAGCGGGAGGATATGAGCAGTTCTTC
>TRBJ1-3|TRBD1|TRBV6-5|-
CASSYDRGYGNTIYF
TGTGCCAGCAGTTATGACAGGGGGTATGGAAACACCATATATTTT
>TRBJ2-5|-|TRBV28|-
CATLALQETQYF
TGTGCCACCTTGGCGCTACAAGAGACCCAGTACTTC
>TRBJ2-1|-|TRBV27|-
CASRDTYNEQFF
TGTGCCAGCAGGGACACCTACAATGAGCAGTTCTTC
>TRBJ1-1|-|TRBV7-2|-
CASSLEAANTEAFF
TGTGCCAGCAGCTTAGAGGCAGCCAACACTGAAGCTTTCTTT
>TRBJ2-3|-|TRBV7-2|once
CASSLGPAGGGQDTQYF
TGTGCCAGCAGCTTAGGTCCGGCAGGAGGGGGACAAGATACGCAGTATTTT
>TRBJ1-1|-|TRBV6-5|-
CASSYSDTAEAFF
TGTGCCAGCAGTTACTCGGATACGGCTGAAGCTTTCTTT
>TRBJ1-3|-|TRBV6-1|-
CASSAMGASGNTIYF
TGTGCCAGCAGTGCCATGGGGGCATCTGGAAACACCATATATTTT
>TRBJ2-1|TRBD1|TRBV10-3|few
CAIGTGMGNEQFF
TGTGCCATCGGGACAGGGATGGGCAATGAGCAGTTCTTC
>TRBJ1-1|TRBD1|TRBV28|-
CASTRPGQGVVGTEAFF
TGTGCCAGCACCCGACCGGGACAGGGGGTAGTGGGCACTGAAGCTTTCTTT
>TRBJ2-3|-|TRBV19|-
CASSNTDTQYF
TGTGCCAGTAGTAACACAGATACGCAGTATTTT
>TRBJ1-3|-|TRBV19|-
CASTRAGNAGNTIYF
TGTGCCAGTACAAGGGCAGGGAACGCTGGAAACACCATATATTTT
>TRBJ1-2|-|TRBV28|-
CASSLSGSGYTF
TGTGCCAGCAGTTTATCGGGGTCTGGCTACACCTTC
>TRBJ1-1|-|TRBV7-9|-
CASSQTGVNTEAFF
TGTGCCAGCAGCCAAACGGGGGTGAACACTGAAGCTTTCTTT